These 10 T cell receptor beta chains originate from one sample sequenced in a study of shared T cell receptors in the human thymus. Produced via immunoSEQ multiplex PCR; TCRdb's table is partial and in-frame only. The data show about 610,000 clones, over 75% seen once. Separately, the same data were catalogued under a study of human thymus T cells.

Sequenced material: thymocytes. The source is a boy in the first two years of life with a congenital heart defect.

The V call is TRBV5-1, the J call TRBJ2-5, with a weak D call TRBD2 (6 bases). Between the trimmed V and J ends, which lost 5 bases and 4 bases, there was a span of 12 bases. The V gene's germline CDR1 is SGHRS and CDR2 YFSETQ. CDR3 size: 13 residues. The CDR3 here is CASRGGVGETQYF. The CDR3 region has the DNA TGCGCCAGCAGGGGGGGTGTAGGAGAGACCCAGTACTTC.

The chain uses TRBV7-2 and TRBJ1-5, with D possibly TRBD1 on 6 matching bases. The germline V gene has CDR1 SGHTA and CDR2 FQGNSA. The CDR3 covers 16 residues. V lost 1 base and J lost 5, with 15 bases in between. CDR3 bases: TGTGCCAGCAGCTTAGTTAAGAGCGGGGGCTATCAGCCCCAGCATTTT. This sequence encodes CASSLVKSGGYQPQHF.

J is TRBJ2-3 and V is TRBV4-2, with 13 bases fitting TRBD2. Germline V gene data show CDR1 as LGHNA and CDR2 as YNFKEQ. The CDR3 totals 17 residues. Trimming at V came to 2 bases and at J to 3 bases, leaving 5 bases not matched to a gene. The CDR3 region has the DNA TGTGCCAGCAGCCAACCTGGGACTAGCGGGGTTACAGATACGCAGTATTTT. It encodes CASSQPGTSGVTDTQYF.

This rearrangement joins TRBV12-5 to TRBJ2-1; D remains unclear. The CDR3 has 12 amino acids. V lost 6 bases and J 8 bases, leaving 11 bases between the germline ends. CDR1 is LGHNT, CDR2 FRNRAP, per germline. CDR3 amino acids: CASGSGPDEQFF. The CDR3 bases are TGTGCTAGTGGATCCGGTCCGGATGAGCAGTTCTTC.

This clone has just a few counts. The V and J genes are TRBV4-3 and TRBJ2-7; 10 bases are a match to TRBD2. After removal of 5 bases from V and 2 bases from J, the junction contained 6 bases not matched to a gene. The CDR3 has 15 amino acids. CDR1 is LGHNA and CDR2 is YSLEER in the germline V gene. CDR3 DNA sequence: TGCGCCAGCAGCGCGGGGACTAGCGTGCCCTACGAGCAGTACTTC. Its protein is CASSAGTSVPYEQYF.

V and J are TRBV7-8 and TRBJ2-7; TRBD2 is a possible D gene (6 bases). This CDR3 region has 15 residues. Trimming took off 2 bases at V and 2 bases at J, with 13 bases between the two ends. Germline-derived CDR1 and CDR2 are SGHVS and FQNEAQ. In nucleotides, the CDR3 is TGTGCCAGCAGCTTAAAGGGGCGGGGAACCTACGAGCAGTACTTC. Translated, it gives CASSLKGRGTYEQYF.

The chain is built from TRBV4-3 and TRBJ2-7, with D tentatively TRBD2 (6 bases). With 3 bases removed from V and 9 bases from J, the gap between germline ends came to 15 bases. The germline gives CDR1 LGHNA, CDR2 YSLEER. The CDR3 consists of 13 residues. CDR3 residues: CASSQQGGRGQYF. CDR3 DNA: TGCGCCAGCAGCCAGCAAGGAGGGAGAGGGCAGTACTTC.

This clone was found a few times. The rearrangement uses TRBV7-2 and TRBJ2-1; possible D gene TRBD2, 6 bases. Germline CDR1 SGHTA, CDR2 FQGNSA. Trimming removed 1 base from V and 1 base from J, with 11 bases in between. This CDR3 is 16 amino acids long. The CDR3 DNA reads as TGTGCCAGCAGCTTAGAGCAGCGGGTATCCTACAATGAGCAGTTCTTC. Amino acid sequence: CASSLEQRVSYNEQFF.

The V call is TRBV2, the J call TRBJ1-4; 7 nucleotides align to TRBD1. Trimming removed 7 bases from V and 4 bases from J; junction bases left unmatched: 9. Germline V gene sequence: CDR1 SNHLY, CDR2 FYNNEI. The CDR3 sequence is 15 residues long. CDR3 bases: TGTGCCAGCACACCCCAGGGGGGTGGTAATGAAAAACTGTTTTTT. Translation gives CASTPQGGGNEKLFF.

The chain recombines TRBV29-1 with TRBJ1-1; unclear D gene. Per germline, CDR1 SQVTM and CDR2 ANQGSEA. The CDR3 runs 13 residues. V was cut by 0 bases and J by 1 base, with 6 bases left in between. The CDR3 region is CSVEEAENTEAFF. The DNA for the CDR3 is TGCAGCGTTGAAGAGGCGGAGAACACTGAAGCTTTCTTT.